This paragraph reports one TCR beta chain. Its antigen is currently unknown. This entry is derived from a study of Ad26.COV2.S vaccination and SARS-CoV-2 variants. On the study more broadly: Each vaccinee took Ad26.COV2.S intramuscularly, once or twice 56 days apart.

V was pared by 4 bases and J by 4 bases, with 10 bases between. CDR1 and CDR2 from the germline V gene are SQVTM and ANQGSEA. The CDR3 length is 12 residues. The repertoire was sequenced with immunoSEQ multiplex PCR; TCRdb's copy has only in-frame clones and lacks some. This table holds about 250,000 clones, more than 70% found once. Treatment denoted: some 19 received Ad26.COV2.S at low or high dose, single or two shots; about 5 received placebo; per-sample allocation not given. Samples analyzed were those drawn on day 63 after the first vaccine or placebo injection. The donor's status was that of an adult aged 18-55 years in Boston. Overall study results and limits: Vaccine recipients posted higher spike-specific TCR breadth than their placebo counterparts. Possibly, TCR breadth and depth analyses underestimated total T cell responses.

The clonotype comes from a person between 18 and 60 years old who received the Ad26.COV2.S COVID-19 vaccine or a placebo. The genes are TRBV29-1 and TRBJ1-1; D is perhaps TRBD1 (6 bases). The sequences come from peripheral blood, collected in a trial of Ad26.COV2.S vaccine versus placebo. As DNA, the CDR3 is TGCAGCGTTGTAGAGGGGGGCACTGAAGCTTTCTTT. Translation gives CSVVEGGTEAFF.